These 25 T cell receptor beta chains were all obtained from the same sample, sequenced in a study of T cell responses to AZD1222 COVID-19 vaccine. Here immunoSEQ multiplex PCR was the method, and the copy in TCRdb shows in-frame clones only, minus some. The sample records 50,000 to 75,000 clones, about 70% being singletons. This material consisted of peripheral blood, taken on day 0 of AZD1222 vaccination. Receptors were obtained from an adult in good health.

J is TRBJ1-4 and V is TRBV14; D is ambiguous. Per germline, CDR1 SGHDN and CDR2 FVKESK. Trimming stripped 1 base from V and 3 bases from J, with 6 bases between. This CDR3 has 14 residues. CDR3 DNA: TGTGCCAGCAGCCAAGGTGGGGCTAATGAAAAACTGTTTTTT. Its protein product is CASSQGGANEKLFF.

CDR3 bases: TGTGCCAGCGGCACCCCCTATAGCGGGGGGGCGGGAGATACGCAGTATTTT. The encoded protein is CASGTPYSGGAGDTQYF. This chain links TRBV5-4 with TRBJ2-3; 11 bases fit TRBD2. V gave up 7 bases and J gave up 5 bases; unmatched junction bases: 15. From germline, CDR1 is SGHNT and CDR2 YYREEE (reference sequence). The CDR3 runs to 17 residues.

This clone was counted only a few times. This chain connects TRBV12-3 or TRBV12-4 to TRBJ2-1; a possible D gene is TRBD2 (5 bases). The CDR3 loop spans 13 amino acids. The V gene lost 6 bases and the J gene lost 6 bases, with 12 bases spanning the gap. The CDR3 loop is CASRPPAGNEQFF. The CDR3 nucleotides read TGTGCCAGCAGACCCCCGGCGGGCAATGAGCAGTTCTTC.

In DNA form, the CDR3 reads TGCGCCAGCAGCCAACCGGGGGCTTCGGCTTTCTTT. It yields the protein CASSQPGASAFF. The chain combines TRBV4-3 with TRBJ1-1; the D gene is possibly TRBD1 (6 bases). The germline V gene has CDR1 LGHNA and CDR2 YSLEER. This CDR3 comprises 12 residues. The germline V and J ends were trimmed by 2 bases and 11 bases, with 12 bases remaining between them.

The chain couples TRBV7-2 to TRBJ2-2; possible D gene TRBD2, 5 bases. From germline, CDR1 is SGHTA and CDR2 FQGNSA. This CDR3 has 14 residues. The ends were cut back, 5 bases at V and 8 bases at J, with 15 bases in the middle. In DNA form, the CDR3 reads TGTGCCAGCAGCCCCAAGGAGGCGCGGGGGGAGCTGTTTTTT. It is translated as CASSPKEARGELFF.

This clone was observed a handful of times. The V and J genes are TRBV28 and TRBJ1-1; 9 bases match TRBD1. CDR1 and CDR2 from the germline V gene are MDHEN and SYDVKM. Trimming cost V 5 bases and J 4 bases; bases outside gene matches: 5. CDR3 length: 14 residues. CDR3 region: CASSDRGLGTEAFF. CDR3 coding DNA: TGTGCCAGCAGTGACAGGGGGTTAGGCACTGAAGCTTTCTTT.

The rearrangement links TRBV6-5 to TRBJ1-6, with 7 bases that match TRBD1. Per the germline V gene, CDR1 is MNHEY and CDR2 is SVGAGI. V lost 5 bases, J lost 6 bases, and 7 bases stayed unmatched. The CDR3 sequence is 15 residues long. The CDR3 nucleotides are TGTGCCAGCAGTCCCCAGGGGGGGTCTAATTCACCCCTCCACTTT. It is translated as CASSPQGGSNSPLHF.

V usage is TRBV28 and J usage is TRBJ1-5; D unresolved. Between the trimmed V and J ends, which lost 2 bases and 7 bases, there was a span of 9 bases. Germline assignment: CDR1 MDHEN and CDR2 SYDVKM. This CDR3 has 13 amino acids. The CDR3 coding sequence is TGTGCCAGCAGTTTAACCCCACGGCAGCCCCAGCATTTT. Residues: CASSLTPRQPQHF. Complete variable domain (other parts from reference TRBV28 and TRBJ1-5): DVKVTQSSRYLVKRTGEKVFLECVQDMDHENMFWYRQDPGLGLRLIYFSYDVKMKEKGDIPEGYSVSREKKERFSLILESASTNQTSMYLCASSLTPRQPQHFGDGTRLSIL.

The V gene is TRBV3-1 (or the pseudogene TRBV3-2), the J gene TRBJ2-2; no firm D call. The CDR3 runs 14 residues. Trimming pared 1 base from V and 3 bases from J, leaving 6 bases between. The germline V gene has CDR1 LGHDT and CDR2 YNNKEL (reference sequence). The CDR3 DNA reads TGTGCCAGCAGCCAAGTAATCGACACCGGGGAGCTGTTTTTT. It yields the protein CASSQVIDTGELFF.

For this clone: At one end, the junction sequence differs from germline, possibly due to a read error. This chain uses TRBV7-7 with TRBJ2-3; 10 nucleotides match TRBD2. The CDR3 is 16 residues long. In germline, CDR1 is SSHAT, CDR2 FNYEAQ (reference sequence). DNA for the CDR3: TGTGCTAGCAGCCCCGTCAGCGGGGGGGTCACAGATACGCAGTATTTT. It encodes CASSPVSGGVTDTQYF.

CDR3 nucleotides: TGCAGCGCGTCACAGGGGAGCTACGAGCAGTACTTC. Translated: CSASQGSYEQYF. The genes are TRBV29-1 and TRBJ2-7; 7 nucleotides align to TRBD1. The V gene end was trimmed by 7 bases and the J gene end by 3 bases; junction bases not matched to a gene: 6. Germline CDR1 and CDR2: SQVTM and ANQGSEA. The CDR3 runs 12 residues.

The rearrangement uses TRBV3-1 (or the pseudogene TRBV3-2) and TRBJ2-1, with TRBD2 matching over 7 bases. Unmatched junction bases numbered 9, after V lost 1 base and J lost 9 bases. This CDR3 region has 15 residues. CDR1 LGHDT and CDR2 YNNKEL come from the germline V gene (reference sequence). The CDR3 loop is CASSQGGGTYGEQFF. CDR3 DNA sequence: TGTGCCAGCAGCCAAGGGGGGGGAACTTACGGTGAGCAGTTCTTC.

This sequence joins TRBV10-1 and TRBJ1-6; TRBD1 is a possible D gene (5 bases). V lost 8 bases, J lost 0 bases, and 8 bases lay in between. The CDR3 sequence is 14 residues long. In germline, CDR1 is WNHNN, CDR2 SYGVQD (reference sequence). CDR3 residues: CASGGSSYNSPLHF. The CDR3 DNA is TGCGCCAGCGGGGGAAGCTCCTATAATTCACCCCTCCACTTT.

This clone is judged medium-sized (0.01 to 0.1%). The CDR3 DNA sequence: TGTGCCAGCAGCATCCGGGACAAAAACTACGAGCAGTACTTC. It translates to CASSIRDKNYEQYF. J is TRBJ2-7 and V is TRBV7-2; possibly TRBD1 for D (6 bases). Looked up from germline, CDR1 is SGHTA and CDR2 is FQGNSA. Trimming stripped 5 bases from V and 3 bases from J, with 14 bases between. The CDR3 consists of 14 residues.

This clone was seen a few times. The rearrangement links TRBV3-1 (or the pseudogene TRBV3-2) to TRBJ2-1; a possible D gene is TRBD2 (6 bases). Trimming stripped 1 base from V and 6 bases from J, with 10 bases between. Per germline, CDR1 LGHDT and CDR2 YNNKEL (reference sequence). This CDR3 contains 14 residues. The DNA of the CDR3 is TGTGCCAGCAGCCAAGGGGCCGGGGGCAATGAGCAGTTCTTC. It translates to CASSQGAGGNEQFF.

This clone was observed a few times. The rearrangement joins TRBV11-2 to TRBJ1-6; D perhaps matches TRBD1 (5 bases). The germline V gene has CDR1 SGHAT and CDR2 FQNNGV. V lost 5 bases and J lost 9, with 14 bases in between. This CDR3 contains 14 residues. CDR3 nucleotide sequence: TGTGCCAGCAGCCCTCCCAGAGGGGCTTCACCCCTCCACTTT. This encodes CASSPPRGASPLHF. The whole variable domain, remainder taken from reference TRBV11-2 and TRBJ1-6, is EAGVAQSPRYKIIEKRQSVAFWCNPISGHATLYWYQQILGQGPKLLIQFQNNGVVDDSQLPKDRFSAERLKGVDSTLKIQPAKLEDSAVYLCASSPPRGASPLHFGNGTRLTVT.

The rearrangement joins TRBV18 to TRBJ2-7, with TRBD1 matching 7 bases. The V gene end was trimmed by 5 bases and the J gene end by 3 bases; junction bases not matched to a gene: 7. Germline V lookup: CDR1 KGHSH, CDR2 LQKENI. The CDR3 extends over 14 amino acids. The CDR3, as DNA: TGTGCCAGCTCAATATCGACAGGGAACTACGAGCAGTACTTC. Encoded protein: CASSISTGNYEQYF.

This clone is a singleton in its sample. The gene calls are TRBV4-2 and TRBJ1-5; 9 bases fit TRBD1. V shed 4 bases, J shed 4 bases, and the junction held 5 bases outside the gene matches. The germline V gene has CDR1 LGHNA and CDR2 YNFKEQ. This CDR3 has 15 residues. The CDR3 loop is CASSLEGTGNQPQHF. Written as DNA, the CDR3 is TGTGCCAGCAGCCTGGAGGGGACAGGGAATCAGCCCCAGCATTTT.

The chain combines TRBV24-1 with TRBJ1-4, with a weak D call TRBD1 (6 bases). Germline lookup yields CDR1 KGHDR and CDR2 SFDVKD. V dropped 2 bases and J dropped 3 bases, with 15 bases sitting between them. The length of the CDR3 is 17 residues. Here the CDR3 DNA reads TGTGCCACCAGTGATTGGGGGCTTGCTCTTGCTAATGAAAAACTGTTTTTT. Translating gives CATSDWGLALANEKLFF.

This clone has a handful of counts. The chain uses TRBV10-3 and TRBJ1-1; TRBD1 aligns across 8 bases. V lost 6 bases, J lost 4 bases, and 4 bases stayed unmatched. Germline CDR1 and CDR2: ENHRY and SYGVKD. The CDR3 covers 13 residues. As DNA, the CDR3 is TGTGCCATCAGCCGACAGGGGACCACTGAAGCTTTCTTT. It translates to CAISRQGTTEAFF.

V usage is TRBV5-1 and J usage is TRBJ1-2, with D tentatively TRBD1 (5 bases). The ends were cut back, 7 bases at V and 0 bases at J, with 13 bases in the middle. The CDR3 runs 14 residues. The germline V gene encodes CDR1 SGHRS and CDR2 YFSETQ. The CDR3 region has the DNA TGCGCCAGCGGCGGGACGGCGACTAACTATGGCTACACCTTC. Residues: CASGGTATNYGYTF.

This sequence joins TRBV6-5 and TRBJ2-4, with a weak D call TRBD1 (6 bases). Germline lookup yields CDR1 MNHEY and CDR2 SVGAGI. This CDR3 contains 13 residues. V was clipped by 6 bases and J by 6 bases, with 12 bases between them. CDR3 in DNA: TGTGCCAGCAGGCTGACAGGACGAAACATTCAGTACTTC. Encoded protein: CASRLTGRNIQYF.

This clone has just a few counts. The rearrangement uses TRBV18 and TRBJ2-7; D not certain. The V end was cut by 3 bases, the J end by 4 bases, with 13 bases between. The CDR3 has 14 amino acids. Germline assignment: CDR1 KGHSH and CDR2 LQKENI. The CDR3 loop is CASSPAEDFYEQYF. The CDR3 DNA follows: TGTGCCAGCTCACCGGCAGAAGACTTTTACGAGCAGTACTTC.

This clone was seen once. This chain's CDR3 is CACRRALLREQYF. The CDR3 DNA follows: TGTGCCTGTCGGAGGGCCCTCTTGCGCGAGCAGTACTTC. The rearrangement uses TRBV30 and TRBJ2-7, with D maybe TRBD2 (6 bases). Germline-derived CDR1 and CDR2 are GTSNPN and SVGIG (reference sequence). CDR3 length: 13 amino acids. Trimming stripped 6 bases from V and 6 bases from J, with 18 bases between.

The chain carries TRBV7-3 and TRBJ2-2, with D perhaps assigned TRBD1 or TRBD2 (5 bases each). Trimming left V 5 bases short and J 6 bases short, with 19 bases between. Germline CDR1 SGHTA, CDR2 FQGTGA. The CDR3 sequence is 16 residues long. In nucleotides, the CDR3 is TGTGCCAGCAGCCCGGAGCCGCCGGGGCTCGCCGGGGAGCTGTTTTTT. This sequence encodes CASSPEPPGLAGELFF.